The subject of this entry is one TCR beta chain. The CDR3 is 16 amino acids. V shed 5 bases, J shed 4 bases, and the junction held 8 bases outside the gene matches. Germline V gene sequence: CDR1 LNHDA, CDR2 SQIVND (reference sequence). Authors' methods: Counts of nucleated cells, estimated from reference gene primer amplification, were obtained. Libraries were prepared by immunoSEQ multiplex PCR; TCRdb keeps only in-frame clonotypes and omits some of them. That table is the source of V, J and clone size, and D and trimming were worked out from the DNA. This sample has some 350,000 clones, with 88% found just once. The data belong to a study of blood T cell repertoires in COVID-19. Participants' own reports of clinical history determined their cohort assignment. The study counted Cohort 3 donors as recovered given two negative PCRs, clearance, or symptom resolution.

This TCR was recovered from a man in his thirties or forties who had recovered from COVID-19. Source material: PBMCs or T cells enriched from blood (not recorded which). This chain joins TRBV19 and TRBJ1-5, with 10 bases lining up with TRBD1. The CDR3, as DNA: TGTGCCAGTAGTGCCCGACAGGGGGCGATAAATCAGCCCCAGCATTTT. Translated, it gives CASSARQGAINQPQHF.